This T cell receptor (beta chain) comes out of a study of CD8+CD57+ T cells in acquired aplastic anemia. The V end lost 1 base, the J end lost 4 bases, and 10 bases lay between the germline ends. Germline-derived CDR1 and CDR2 are SGHRS and YFSETQ. The CDR3 consists of 14 residues. This clonotype has at least ten counts. Its antigen is unknown. Template material for TCR beta VDJ and CDR3 profiling consisted of genomic DNA. MiXCR, run by TCRdb on the reads, gives a single entry per CDR3 protein. The data hold over 100,000 distinct CDR3 sequences, with roughly 40% observed a single time. General study points: Patients and controls shared just under 30 CD8+ CDR3 sequences.

This TCR was recovered from a human donor in good health, serving as a control. This chain links TRBV5-1 with TRBJ2-3; D possibly corresponds to TRBD1 (6 bases). Sequenced material: sorted CD4+, CD8+, or CD8+CD57+ T cells (not recorded which) from PBMCs. This chain's CDR3 is CASSLSGAADTQYF. DNA of the CDR3: TGCGCCAGCAGCTTGTCAGGGGCGGCAGATACGCAGTATTTT.